Below are 5 T cell receptor beta chains sequenced from a single sample in a study of cytomegalovirus exposure and HLA in healthy donors. The PCR was carried out with 60 Vbeta primers and 13 Jbeta primers. The assay was immunoSEQ multiplex PCR, and TCRdb's table has in-frame clones only and misses some. The sample shows about 130,000 clones, approximately 71% of them seen only once. Material: PBMCs. All receptors come from a man aged 30 to 39 in good health and CMV-seronegative.

The gene calls are TRBV4-1 and TRBJ2-1, with D maybe TRBD2 (6 bases). V was shortened by 6 bases and J by 4 bases, with 13 bases between the two germline ends. The V gene's germline CDR1 is MGHRA and CDR2 YSYEKL. CDR3 size: 14 residues. CDR3 amino acids: CASRLDGTYNEQFF. Written as DNA, the CDR3 is TGCGCCAGCAGGCTCGACGGGACTTACAATGAGCAGTTCTTC.

The rearrangement links TRBV28 to TRBJ2-2; 11 nucleotides line up with TRBD2. This CDR3 comprises 18 residues. With V trimmed by 2 bases and J by 7 bases, 12 bases remained unmatched. Germline V gene sequence: CDR1 MDHEN, CDR2 SYDVKM. CDR3: CASSLPLAGGHGGGELFF. CDR3 coding DNA: TGTGCCAGCAGTTTACCGCTAGCGGGAGGCCACGGCGGCGGGGAGCTGTTTTTT. Using reference TRBV28 and TRBJ2-2 for the parts outside the CDR3, the full variable domain is DVKVTQSSRYLVKRTGEKVFLECVQDMDHENMFWYRQDPGLGLRLIYFSYDVKMKEKGDIPEGYSVSREKKERFSLILESASTNQTSMYLCASSLPLAGGHGGGELFFGEGSRLTVL.

This chain connects TRBV10-3 to TRBJ1-4; 7 bases are shared with TRBD1. The germline gives CDR1 ENHRY, CDR2 SYGVKD. Trimming at V came to 8 bases and at J to 8 bases, leaving 8 bases not matched to a gene. This CDR3 has 13 residues. The CDR3 DNA sequence: TGTGCCATCCGGAAGGGGGCAGGGGAAAAACTGTTTTTT. Translation: CAIRKGAGEKLFF.

The chain uses TRBV27 and TRBJ2-1, with 9 bases fitting TRBD2. Germline V lookup: CDR1 MNHEY, CDR2 SMNVEV (reference sequence). This CDR3 has 13 residues. V shed 3 bases, J shed 8 bases, and the junction held 2 bases outside the gene matches. The CDR3 loop reads CASSLGTSYEQFF. CDR3 in DNA: TGTGCCAGCAGTTTGGGGACTAGCTATGAGCAGTTCTTC.

This chain connects TRBV6-1 to TRBJ2-5; 9 nucleotides match TRBD2. The DNA end favors TRBJ2-7, so the J call may be wrong. CDR1 MNHNS and CDR2 SASEGT come from the germline V gene. The CDR3 is 15 residues long. CDR3 protein: CASSGLAGSSYEQYF. CDR3 DNA sequence: TGTGCCAGCAGTGGCCTAGCGGGATCTTCCTACGAGCAGTACTTC.